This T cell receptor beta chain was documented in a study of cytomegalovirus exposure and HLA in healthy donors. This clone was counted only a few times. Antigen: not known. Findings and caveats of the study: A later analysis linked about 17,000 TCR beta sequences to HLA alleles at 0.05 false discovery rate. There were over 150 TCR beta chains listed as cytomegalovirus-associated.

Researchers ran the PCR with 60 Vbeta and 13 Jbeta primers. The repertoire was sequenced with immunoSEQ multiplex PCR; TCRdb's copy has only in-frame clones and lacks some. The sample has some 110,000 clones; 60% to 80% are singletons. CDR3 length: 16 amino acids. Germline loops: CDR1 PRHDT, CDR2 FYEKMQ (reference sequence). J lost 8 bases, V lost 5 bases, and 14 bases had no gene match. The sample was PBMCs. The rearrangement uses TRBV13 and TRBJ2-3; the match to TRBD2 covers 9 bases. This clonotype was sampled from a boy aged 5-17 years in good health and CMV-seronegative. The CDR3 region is CASSPRLAALTGTQYF. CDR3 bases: TGTGCCAGCAGCCCCCGACTAGCGGCCCTTACGGGTACGCAGTATTTT.